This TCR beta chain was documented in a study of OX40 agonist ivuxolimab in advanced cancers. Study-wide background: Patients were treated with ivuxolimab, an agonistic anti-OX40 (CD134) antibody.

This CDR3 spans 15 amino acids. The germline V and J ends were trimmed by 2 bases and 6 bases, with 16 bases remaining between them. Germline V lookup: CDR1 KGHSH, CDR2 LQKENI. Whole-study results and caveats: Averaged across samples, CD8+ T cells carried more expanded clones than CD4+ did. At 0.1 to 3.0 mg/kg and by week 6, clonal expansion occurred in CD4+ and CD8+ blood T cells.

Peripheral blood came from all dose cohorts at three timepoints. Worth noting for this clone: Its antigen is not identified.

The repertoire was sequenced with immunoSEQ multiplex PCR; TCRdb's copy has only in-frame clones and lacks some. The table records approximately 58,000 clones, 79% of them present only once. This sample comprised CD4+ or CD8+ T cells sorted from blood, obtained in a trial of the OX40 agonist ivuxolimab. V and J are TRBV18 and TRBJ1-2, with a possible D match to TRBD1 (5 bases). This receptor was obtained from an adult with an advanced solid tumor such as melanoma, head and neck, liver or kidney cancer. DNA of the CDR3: TGTGCCAGCTCACCAGGGGCCAGGGATAGGGATGGCTACACCTTC. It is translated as CASSPGARDRDGYTF.